Sequencing of this T cell receptor (beta chain) was carried out in a study of T cell repertoires in cytomegalovirus infection. Study summary: TCR beta signatures that were public indicated CMV infection and matching HLA type. Findings of the study overall: The ex vivo response showed dominance by HLA-C-restricted CMV-specific TCR beta clonotypes. Accumulated public TCR beta family frequency recognized individuals carrying CMV together with the relevant HLA.

This clonotype was found many times. The antigen is unknown. This CDR3 spans 14 amino acids. CDR1 is MNHNS, CDR2 SASEGT, per germline. The V gene lost 6 bases and the J gene lost 5 bases, with 16 bases spanning the gap. TCRdb reprocessed the reads with MiXCR, giving one entry per CDR3 protein. Among a few hundred thousand distinct CDR3 sequences listed, around 9.5% were seen once. Sequencing used PBMCs. The receptor was isolated from a human donor in good health (CMV status not recorded). Some clones in this sample may be carry-over from other donors' samples. The V gene is TRBV6-1, the J gene TRBJ2-5; D is perhaps TRBD2 (5 bases). CDR3 sequence: CASSAGTAGETQYF. CDR3 bases: TGTGCCAGCAGCGCGGGCACCGCCGGGGAGACCCAGTACTTC.